These T cell receptor beta chains were read from a single sample in a study of T cell repertoires in cytomegalovirus infection. TCRdb used MiXCR to reprocess the reads, holding one entry per CDR3 protein. The table shows about 300,000 distinct CDR3 sequences, with 9.6% occurring only once. The sequencing sample was made of PBMCs. Receptor source: a human donor in good health (CMV status not recorded). Some clones in this sample may be carry-over from other donors' samples. Each CDR3 is given with its conserved first and last residue. D genes are given only for firm matches. Clone size appears in some rows only: once, few, many, or a class for an expanded clone.

D: NA
size: many
J: TRBJ1-4
V: TRBV7-2
DNA: TGTGCCAGCGCAGGGAACAATGAAAAACTGTTTTTT
CDR3: CASAGNNEKLFF

D: TRBD1
size: few
J: TRBJ1-2
V: TRBV18
DNA: TGTGCCAGCTCACGCCGGGACAGGGAAGGCTACACCTTC
CDR3: CASSRRDREGYTF

D: TRBD2
size: many
J: TRBJ2-1
V: TRBV4-1
DNA: TGCGCTACGGGGCTAGCGGGGGGGAATTCCTACAATGAGCAGTTCTTC
CDR3: CATGLAGGNSYNEQFF

D: NA
size: many
J: TRBJ2-2
V: TRBV20-1
DNA: TGCAGTGCTAGAGCGAGCCACAGGTCACCCACCGGGGAGCTGTTTTTT
CDR3: CSARASHRSPTGELFF

D: NA
size: many
J: TRBJ2-7
V: TRBV13
DNA: TGTGCCAGCAGGATTAGCGGCTTGGAGCAGTACTTC
CDR3: CASRISGLEQYF

D: TRBD2
size: NA
J: TRBJ2-3
V: TRBV10-3
DNA: TGTGCCATCAGTGAGTCGCGCGGGGGGAGCACAGATACGCAGTATTTT
CDR3: CAISESRGGSTDTQYF

D: NA
size: many
J: TRBJ1-1
V: TRBV20-1
DNA: TGCAGTGCTGCTTACAGATCGAACACTGAAGCTTTCTTT
CDR3: CSAAYRSNTEAFF

D: NA
size: many
J: TRBJ1-5
V: TRBV10-3
DNA: TGTGCCATCAGTGGTGTGGGCAATCAGCCCCAGCATTTT
CDR3: CAISGVGNQPQHF

D: NA
size: NA
J: TRBJ1-4
V: TRBV6-5
DNA: TGTGCCAGCAGTTACGGCAGGGTCTCGGGTGAAAAACTGTTTTTT
CDR3: CASSYGRVSGEKLFF

D: NA
size: few
J: TRBJ2-6
V: TRBV20-1
DNA: TGCAGTGCTAGAGAACAGGGAGATGGGGCCAACGTCCTGACTTTC
CDR3: CSAREQGDGANVLTF

D: NA
size: NA
J: TRBJ2-1
V: TRBV25-1
DNA: TGTGCCAGCAGTGAACAGGGGAATGAGCAGTTCTTC
CDR3: CASSEQGNEQFF

D: NA
size: many
J: TRBJ1-2
V: TRBV6-2/TRBV6-3
DNA: TGTGCCAGCAGTTATCGTATTGGCGGGGACTATGGCTACACCTTC
CDR3: CASSYRIGGDYGYTF

D: NA
size: few
J: TRBJ2-6
V: TRBV5-1
DNA: TGCGCCAGCAGCTTAAACCGGGACTCTGGGGCCAACGTCCTGACTTTC
CDR3: CASSLNRDSGANVLTF

D: NA
size: many
J: TRBJ1-5
V: TRBV28
DNA: TGTGCCAGCAGTTTGGGACACGGCAATCAGCCCCAGCATTTT
CDR3: CASSLGHGNQPQHF

D: TRBD1
size: few
J: TRBJ1-5
V: TRBV6-2/TRBV6-3
DNA: TGTGCCAGCAGTTACTTAGGACAGGGCAAGAATCAGCCCCAGCATTTT
CDR3: CASSYLGQGKNQPQHF

D: NA
size: many
J: TRBJ2-3
V: TRBV2
DNA: TGTGCCACCCAAGACAGAACTAGCACAGATACGCAGTATTTT
CDR3: CATQDRTSTDTQYF

D: NA
size: few
J: TRBJ2-5
V: TRBV7-3
DNA: TGTGCCAGCAGCTTTGGTGACAGGAAAGAGACCCAGTACTTC
CDR3: CASSFGDRKETQYF

D: NA
size: few
J: TRBJ2-2
V: TRBV4-3
DNA: TGCGCCAGCAGCAACGGCCAATACACCGGGGAGCTGTTTTTT
CDR3: CASSNGQYTGELFF

D: NA
size: many
J: TRBJ1-5
V: TRBV6-6
DNA: TGTGCCAGCAGCGAGCTGTATCAGCCCCAGCATTTT
CDR3: CASSELYQPQHF

D: NA
size: many
J: TRBJ1-1
V: TRBV20-1
DNA: TGCAGTGCTAGAAACAGGCTAGGGACGCCTGACGGCACTGAAGCTTTCTTT
CDR3: CSARNRLGTPDGTEAFF

D: NA
size: many
J: TRBJ1-1
V: TRBV14
DNA: TGTGCCAGCAGCCAAGGGGCAGTCTACACTGAAGCTTTCTTT
CDR3: CASSQGAVYTEAFF

D: TRBD1
size: many
J: TRBJ2-5
V: TRBV11-3
DNA: TGTGCCAGCAGCCGAGGGACAGGGGACCCACAAGAGACCCAGTACTTC
CDR3: CASSRGTGDPQETQYF

D: TRBD2
size: many
J: TRBJ2-3
V: TRBV20-1
DNA: TGCAGTGCTAGACTAGCGGGGAAATTATCGGATACGCAGTATTTT
CDR3: CSARLAGKLSDTQYF